These 2 T cell receptor beta chains were all obtained from the same sample, sequenced in a study of regulatory T cells in long-lasting Graves disease. Time point meaning: newly diagnosed GD, antithyroid drugs for less than 3 months. RNA isolated from PBMCs was used to make the TCR library. Arm-PCR of CDR3 regions and iRepertoire HTBI primers were used to build TCR beta libraries. TCRdb analysed the multiplex PCR reads with MiXCR anew, one entry per CDR3 protein. The sample lists around 250,000 distinct CDR3 sequences; 20% to 25% were seen once. The sample was peripheral blood mononuclear cells (PBMCs), taken at new diagnosis, from a patient treated with antithyroid drugs. The receptors were gathered from a female donor with Graves disease.

This clonotype was counted a few times. V gene TRBV15 combines with J gene TRBJ2-5; D gene uncertain. This CDR3 is built from 15 residues. Trimming pared 1 base from V and 1 base from J, leaving 10 bases between. Germline-derived CDR1 and CDR2 are LNHNV and YYDKDF (reference sequence). CDR3 residues: CATSRGGTLQETQYF. CDR3 DNA: TGTGCCACCAGCAGAGGAGGCACCCTCCAAGAGACCCAGTACTTC. Variable domain in full (rest from reference TRBV15 and TRBJ2-5): DAMVIQNPRYQVTQFGKPVTLSCSQTLNHNVMYWYQQKSSQAPKLLFHYYDKDFNNEADTPDNFQSRRPNTSFCFLDIRSPGLGDTAMYLCATSRGGTLQETQYFGPGTRLLVL.

This clonotype was detected many times. This sequence joins TRBV20-1 and TRBJ2-5; weak D call: TRBD1 (6 bases). The CDR3 totals 13 residues. The V gene's germline CDR1 is DFQATT and CDR2 SNEGSKA (reference sequence). V was trimmed by 2 bases and J by 4 bases, leaving 11 bases between them. CDR3 sequence (DNA): TGCAGTGCTAGACCACAGGGTACAGAGACCCAGTACTTC. It yields the protein CSARPQGTETQYF.